The clone carrying this T cell receptor (beta chain) was seen only once. Its antigen is undetermined. Other DNA sequences of this sample code for an identical CDR3. This record comes from a study of beta chain features in type 1 diabetes. For the study at large: Cell yields, gender and age were comparable in patients and healthy donors. The study, taken as a whole, reports: Here, the possible influence of HLA type (on TCRB rearrangement) remained unresolved.

cDNA synthesis used the whole RNA isolate, giving expressed TCRB sequences. Here immunoSEQ multiplex PCR was the method, and the copy in TCRdb shows in-frame clones only, minus some. The data contain 900,000 or so clones, roughly a sixth of them singletons. V shed 3 bases and J shed 1 base, with 9 bases lying between them. Germline-derived CDR1 and CDR2 are MNHEY and SMNVEV (reference sequence). There are 15 residues in the CDR3. The receptor was derived from a young woman in good health. Specimen: naive CD4+ T cells from blood. This chain uses TRBV27 with TRBJ2-2, with D possibly TRBD2 on 6 matching bases. The CDR3 reads CASSLAGRNTGELFF. Written as DNA, the CDR3 is TGTGCCAGCAGTTTGGCGGGACGGAACACCGGGGAGCTGTTTTTT.